This T cell receptor (beta chain) was identified in a study of blood T cell repertoires in COVID-19. Study-wide context: Specimens from acute and convalescent COVID-19 originated in the United States, Italy and Spain.

In germline, CDR1 is SQVTM, CDR2 ANQGSEA. The CDR3 extends over 13 amino acids. V lost 7 bases and J lost 0, with 11 bases in between. In the original processing: Amplification of reference gene primers provided the estimated nucleated cell counts. Clones were read by immunoSEQ multiplex PCR, and TCRdb kept only the in-frame ones, dropping some. The V and J calls and the clone size are those of that table, but D and trimming were determined from the DNA. The repertoire holds about 70,000 clones, 81% seen once, with 0.65% to 0.9% in the top ten. The TCR originated in a woman in her 70s with acute or convalescent COVID-19. The chain joins TRBV29-1 to TRBJ2-3, with D possibly being TRBD2 (6 bases). The sequenced sample consisted of peripheral blood. The CDR3 loop reads CSGRGLSTDTQYF. The CDR3 DNA reads TGCAGCGGGCGGGGACTTAGCACAGATACGCAGTATTTT.